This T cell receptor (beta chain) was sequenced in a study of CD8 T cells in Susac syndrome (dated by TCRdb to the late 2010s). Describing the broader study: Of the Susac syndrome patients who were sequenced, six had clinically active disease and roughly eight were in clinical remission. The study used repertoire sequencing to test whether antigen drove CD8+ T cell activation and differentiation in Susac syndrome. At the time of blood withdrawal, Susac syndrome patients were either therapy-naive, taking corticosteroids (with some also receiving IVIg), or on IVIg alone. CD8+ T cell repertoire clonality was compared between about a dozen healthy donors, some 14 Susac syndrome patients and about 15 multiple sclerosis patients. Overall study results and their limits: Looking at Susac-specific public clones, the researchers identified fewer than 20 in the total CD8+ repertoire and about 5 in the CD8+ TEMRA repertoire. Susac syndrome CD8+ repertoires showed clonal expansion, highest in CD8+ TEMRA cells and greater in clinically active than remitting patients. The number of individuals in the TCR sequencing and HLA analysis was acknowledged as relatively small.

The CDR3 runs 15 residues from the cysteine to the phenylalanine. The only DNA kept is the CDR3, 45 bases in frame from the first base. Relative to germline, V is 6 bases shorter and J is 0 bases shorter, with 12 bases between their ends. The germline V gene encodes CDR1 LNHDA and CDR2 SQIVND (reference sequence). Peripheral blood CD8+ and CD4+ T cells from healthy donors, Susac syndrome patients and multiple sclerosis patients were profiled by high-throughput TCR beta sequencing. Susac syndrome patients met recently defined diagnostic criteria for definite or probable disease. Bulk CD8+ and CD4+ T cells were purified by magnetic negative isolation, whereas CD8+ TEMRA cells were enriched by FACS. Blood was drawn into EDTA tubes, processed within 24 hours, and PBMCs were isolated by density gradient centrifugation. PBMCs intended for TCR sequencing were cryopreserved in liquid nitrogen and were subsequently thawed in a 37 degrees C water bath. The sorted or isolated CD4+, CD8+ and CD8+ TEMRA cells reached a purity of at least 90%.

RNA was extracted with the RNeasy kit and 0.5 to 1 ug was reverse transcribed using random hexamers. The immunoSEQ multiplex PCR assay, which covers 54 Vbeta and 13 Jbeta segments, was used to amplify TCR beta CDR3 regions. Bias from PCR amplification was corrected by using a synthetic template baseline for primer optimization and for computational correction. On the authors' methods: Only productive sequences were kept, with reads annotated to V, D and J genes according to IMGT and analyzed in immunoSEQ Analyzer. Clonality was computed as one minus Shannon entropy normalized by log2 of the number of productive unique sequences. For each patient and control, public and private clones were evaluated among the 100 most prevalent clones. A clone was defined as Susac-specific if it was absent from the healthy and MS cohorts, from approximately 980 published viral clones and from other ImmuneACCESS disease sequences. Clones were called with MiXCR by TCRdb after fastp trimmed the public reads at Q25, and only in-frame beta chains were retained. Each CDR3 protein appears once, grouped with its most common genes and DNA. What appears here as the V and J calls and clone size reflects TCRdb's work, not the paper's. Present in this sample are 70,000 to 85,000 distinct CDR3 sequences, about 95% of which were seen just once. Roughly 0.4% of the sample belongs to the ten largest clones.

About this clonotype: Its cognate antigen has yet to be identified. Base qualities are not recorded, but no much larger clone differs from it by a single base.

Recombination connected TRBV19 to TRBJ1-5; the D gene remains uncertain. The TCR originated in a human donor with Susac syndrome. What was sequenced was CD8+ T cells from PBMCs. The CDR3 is CASRSRPYSNQPQHF. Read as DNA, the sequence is TGTGCCAGTAGAAGTCGTCCCTATAGCAATCAGCCCCAGCATTTT.